These T cell receptor beta chains were read from a single sample in a study of blood T cell dynamics during melanoma immunotherapy. The data were produced by immunoSEQ multiplex PCR, yet TCRdb's version contains in-frame clones alone and is incomplete. The table shows roughly 10,000 clones, with approximately 84% occurring only once. The input for sequencing was blood, taken from a patient treated with checkpoint blockade. Receptor source: a human donor with melanoma. CDR3s leave out the opening cysteine and the closing phenylalanine or tryptophan. Fields, in order: V gene, J gene, clone size, CDR3 protein. Clone size appears in some rows only: once, few, many, or a class for an expanded clone.

v_gene: TRBV30
j_gene: TRBJ2-1
abundance: NA
CDR3aa: AWISPLRGSNNEQF

v_gene: TRBV6-5
j_gene: TRBJ2-7
abundance: NA
CDR3aa: ASSQDRGISYEQY

v_gene: TRBV11-3
j_gene: TRBJ2-7
abundance: NA
CDR3aa: ASSLGGREQY

v_gene: TRBV5-6
j_gene: TRBJ2-5
abundance: NA
CDR3aa: ASSLGDRGETQY

v_gene: TRBV13
j_gene: TRBJ2-1
abundance: once
CDR3aa: ASSLKFPASGNSYNEQF

v_gene: TRBV7-2
j_gene: TRBJ1-1
abundance: NA
CDR3aa: ASSLMVTPPMGAF

v_gene: TRBV10-3
j_gene: TRBJ2-3
abundance: NA
CDR3aa: AISESKGSTDTQY

v_gene: TRBV20-1
j_gene: TRBJ1-5
abundance: NA
CDR3aa: SAGTGQPQH

v_gene: TRBV7-3
j_gene: TRBJ2-1
abundance: NA
CDR3aa: ASSQGQAGPNEQF

v_gene: TRBV10-1
j_gene: TRBJ2-2
abundance: NA
CDR3aa: ASNLTGELF

v_gene: TRBV7-9
j_gene: TRBJ2-3
abundance: NA
CDR3aa: ASSRTSGWKEDTQY

v_gene: TRBV5-1
j_gene: TRBJ2-2
abundance: NA
CDR3aa: ASSLGLGTGELF

v_gene: TRBV9
j_gene: TRBJ2-6
abundance: NA
CDR3aa: ASSEKPSDRDHLSGANVLT